This T cell receptor (beta chain) comes out of a study of T-cell reconstitution after alpha-beta-depleted transplantation in children. Molecular barcoding with unique molecular identifiers was used for the TCRbeta library. One entry per CDR3 protein, called by TCRdb with MiXCR from the PCR reads. The data show about 420,000 distinct CDR3 sequences, with roughly 11% seen just once and about 5% held by the top ten. The CDR3 contains 14 residues. Germline assignment: CDR1 SGHRS and CDR2 YFSETQ. V was pared by 4 bases and J by 4 bases, with 12 bases between. The gene calls are TRBV5-1 and TRBJ2-1, with D possibly TRBD1 on 6 matching bases. Sequencing used PBMCs from the stem cell graft donor, obtained from the stem cell graft. This sequence originates from a human donor who donated a stem cell graft to a child with acute myeloid leukemia. CDR3 nucleotide sequence: TGCGCCAGCAGCGCTAGGACAGTATACAATGAGCAGTTCTTC. This encodes CASSARTVYNEQFF. Full variable domain (remainder filled in from reference TRBV5-1 and TRBJ2-1): KAGVTQTPRYLIKTRGQQVTLSCSPISGHRSVSWYQQTPGQGLQFLFEYFSETQRNKGNFPGRFSGRQFSNSRSEMNVSTLELGDSALYLCASSARTVYNEQFFGPGTRLTVL.